What follows describes a single TCR beta chain. The sample comes from a study of blood T cell repertoires in COVID-19. Study context: There were acute and convalescent COVID-19 samples, and they came from the United States, Italy and Spain.

Clones were sequenced by immunoSEQ multiplex PCR, and TCRdb holds only the in-frame ones, with some missing. Altogether 200,000 to 250,000 clones are present, around four fifths being singletons, with the ten largest covering roughly 8.2%. CDR3 length: 14 residues. Germline lookup yields CDR1 SGHRS and CDR2 YFSETQ. The V end lost 4 bases, the J end lost 7 bases, and 14 bases lay between the germline ends. The chain couples TRBV5-1 to TRBJ1-4, with TRBD1 as a possible D gene (5 bases). The sample comprised peripheral blood. This clonotype was sampled from a woman of 80 years or more with COVID-19, enrolled during active disease. The DNA for the CDR3 is TGCGCCAGCAGCACGGGGGTCGTGGGTGAAAAACTGTTTTTT. Protein product: CASSTGVVGEKLFF.